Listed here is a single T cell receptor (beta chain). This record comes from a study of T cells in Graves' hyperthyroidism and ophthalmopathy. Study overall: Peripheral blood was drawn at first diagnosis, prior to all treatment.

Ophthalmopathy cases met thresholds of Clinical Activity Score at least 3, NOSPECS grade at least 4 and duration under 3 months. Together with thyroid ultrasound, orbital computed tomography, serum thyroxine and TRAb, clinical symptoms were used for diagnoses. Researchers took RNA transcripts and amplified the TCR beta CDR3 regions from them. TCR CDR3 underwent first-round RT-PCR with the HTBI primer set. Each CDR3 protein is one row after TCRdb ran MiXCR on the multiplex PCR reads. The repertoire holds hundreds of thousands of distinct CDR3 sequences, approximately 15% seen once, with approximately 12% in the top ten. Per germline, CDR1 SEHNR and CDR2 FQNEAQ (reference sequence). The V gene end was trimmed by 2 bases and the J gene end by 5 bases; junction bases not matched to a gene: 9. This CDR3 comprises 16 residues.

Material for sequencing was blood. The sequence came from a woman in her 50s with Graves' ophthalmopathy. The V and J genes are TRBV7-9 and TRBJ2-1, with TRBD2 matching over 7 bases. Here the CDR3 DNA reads TGTGCCAGCAGCTTAAGTACTAGCGTATATAACAATGAGCAGTTCTTC. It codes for CASSLSTSVYNNEQFF.